The next 2 T cell receptor beta chains were all read from a single sample in a study of blood T cell repertoires in COVID-19. The repertoire was sequenced with immunoSEQ multiplex PCR; TCRdb's copy has only in-frame clones and lacks some. The sample includes approximately 300,000 clones, around 90% of them seen just once. Sequenced input: PBMCs or T cells enriched from blood (not recorded which). Receptors were obtained from a young woman who had recovered from COVID-19.

V and J are TRBV6-5 and TRBJ2-4; TRBD1 agrees at 12 bases. Trimming cost V 5 bases and J 7 bases; bases outside gene matches: 6. The CDR3 runs to 15 residues. The germline CDR1 and CDR2 sequences are MNHEY and SVGAGI. This CDR3 reads CASSQGQGAGNIQYF. The CDR3 DNA is TGTGCCAGCAGTCAGGGACAGGGGGCCGGGAACATTCAGTACTTC.

This clone was counted a single time. V gene TRBV28 combines with J gene TRBJ2-7; 7 nucleotides match TRBD2. The CDR3 has 16 residues. The V segment lost 4 bases and the J segment 0 bases; nucleotides outside the gene matches: 9. Germline-derived CDR1 and CDR2 are MDHEN and SYDVKM. The CDR3 loop is CASSSHSGQSSYEQYF. The CDR3 bases are TGTGCCAGCAGTTCTCATAGCGGGCAAAGCTCCTACGAGCAGTACTTC.